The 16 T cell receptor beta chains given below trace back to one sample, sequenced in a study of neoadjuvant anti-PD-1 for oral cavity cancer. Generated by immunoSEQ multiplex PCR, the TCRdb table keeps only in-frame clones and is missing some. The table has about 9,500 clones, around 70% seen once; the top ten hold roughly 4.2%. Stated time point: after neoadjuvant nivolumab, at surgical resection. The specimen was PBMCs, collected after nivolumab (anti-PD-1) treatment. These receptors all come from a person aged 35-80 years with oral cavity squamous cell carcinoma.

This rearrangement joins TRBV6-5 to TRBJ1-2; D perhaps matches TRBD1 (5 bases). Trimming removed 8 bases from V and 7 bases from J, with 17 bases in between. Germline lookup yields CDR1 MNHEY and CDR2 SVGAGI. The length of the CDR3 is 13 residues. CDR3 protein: CASAPLGLTGYTF. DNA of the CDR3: TGTGCCAGCGCCCCCCTGGGACTCACTGGCTACACCTTC.

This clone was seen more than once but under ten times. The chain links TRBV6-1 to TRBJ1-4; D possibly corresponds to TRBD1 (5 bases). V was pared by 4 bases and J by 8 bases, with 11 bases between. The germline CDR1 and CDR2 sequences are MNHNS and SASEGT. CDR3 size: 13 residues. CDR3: CASSAGVVEKLFF. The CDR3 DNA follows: TGTGCCAGCAGTGCGGGGGTCGTGGAAAAACTGTTTTTT.

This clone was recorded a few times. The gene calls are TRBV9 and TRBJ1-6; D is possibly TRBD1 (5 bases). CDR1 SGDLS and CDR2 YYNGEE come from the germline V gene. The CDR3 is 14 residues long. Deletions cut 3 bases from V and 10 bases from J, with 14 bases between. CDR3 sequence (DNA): TGTGCCAGCAGCGGGAGGGGAAAGGGATCACCCCTCCACTTT. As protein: CASSGRGKGSPLHF.

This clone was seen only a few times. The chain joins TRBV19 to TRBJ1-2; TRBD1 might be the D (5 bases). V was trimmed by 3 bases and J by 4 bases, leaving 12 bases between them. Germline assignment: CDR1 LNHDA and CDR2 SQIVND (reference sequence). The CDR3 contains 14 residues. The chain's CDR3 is CASSMGRGSYGYTF. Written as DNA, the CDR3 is TGTGCCAGTAGTATGGGGCGGGGAAGCTATGGCTACACCTTC.

The CDR3 sequence is CASGLLGYDGTDTQYF. For the CDR3, the DNA is TGTGCTAGTGGTTTGCTCGGGTACGATGGTACAGATACGCAGTATTTT. This chain connects TRBV12-5 to TRBJ2-3; no definite D call. CDR3 size: 16 residues. Germline CDR1 reads LGHNT; CDR2 reads FRNRAP. Trimming took 2 bases from V and 3 from J, leaving 15 bases between them.

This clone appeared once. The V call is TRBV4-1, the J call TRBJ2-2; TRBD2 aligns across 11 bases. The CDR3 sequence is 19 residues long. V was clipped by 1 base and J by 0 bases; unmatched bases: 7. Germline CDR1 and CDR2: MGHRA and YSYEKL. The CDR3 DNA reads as TGCGCCAGCAGCCAAGCGATAGCGGGGGGGTTCGCGAACACCGGGGAGCTGTTTTTT. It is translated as CASSQAIAGGFANTGELFF.

For the CDR3, the DNA is TGTGCCAGCAGCCACTACCAACAGGGCCGCCTATATGGCTACACCTTC. Residues: CASSHYQQGRLYGYTF. The rearrangement joins TRBV5-4 to TRBJ1-2, with D perhaps TRBD1 (6 bases). CDR3 length: 16 residues. V was trimmed by 4 bases and J by 5 bases, leaving 21 bases between them. Per germline, CDR1 SGHNT and CDR2 YYREEE (reference sequence).

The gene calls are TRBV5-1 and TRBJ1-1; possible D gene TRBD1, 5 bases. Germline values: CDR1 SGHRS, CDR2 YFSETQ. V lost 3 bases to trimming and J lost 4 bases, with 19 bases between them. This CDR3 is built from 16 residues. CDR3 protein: CASSYLGKGQGTEAFF. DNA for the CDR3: TGCGCCAGCAGCTACCTCGGGAAGGGGCAAGGCACTGAAGCTTTCTTT. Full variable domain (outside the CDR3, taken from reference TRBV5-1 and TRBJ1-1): KAGVTQTPRYLIKTRGQQVTLSCSPISGHRSVSWYQQTPGQGLQFLFEYFSETQRNKGNFPGRFSGRQFSNSRSEMNVSTLELGDSALYLCASSYLGKGQGTEAFFGQGTRLTVV.

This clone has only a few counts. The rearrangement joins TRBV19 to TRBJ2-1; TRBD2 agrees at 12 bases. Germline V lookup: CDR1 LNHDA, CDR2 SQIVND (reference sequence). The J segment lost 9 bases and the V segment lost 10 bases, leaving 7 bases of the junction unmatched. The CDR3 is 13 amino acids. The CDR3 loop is CATGLAGLGEQFF. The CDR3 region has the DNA TGTGCCACCGGACTAGCGGGACTGGGTGAGCAGTTCTTC.

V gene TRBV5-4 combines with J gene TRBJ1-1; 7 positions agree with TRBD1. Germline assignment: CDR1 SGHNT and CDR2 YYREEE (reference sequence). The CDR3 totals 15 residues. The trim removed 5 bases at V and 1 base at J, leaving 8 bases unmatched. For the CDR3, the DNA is TGTGCCAGCAGTCGGCCACAGGGGACGAACACTGAAGCTTTCTTT. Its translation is CASSRPQGTNTEAFF.

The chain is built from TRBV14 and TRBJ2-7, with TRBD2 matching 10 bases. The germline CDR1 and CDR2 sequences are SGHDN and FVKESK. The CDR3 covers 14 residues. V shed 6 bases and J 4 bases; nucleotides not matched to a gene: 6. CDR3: CASRKTSGPYEQYF. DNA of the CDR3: TGTGCCAGCAGGAAGACTAGCGGGCCGTACGAGCAGTACTTC.

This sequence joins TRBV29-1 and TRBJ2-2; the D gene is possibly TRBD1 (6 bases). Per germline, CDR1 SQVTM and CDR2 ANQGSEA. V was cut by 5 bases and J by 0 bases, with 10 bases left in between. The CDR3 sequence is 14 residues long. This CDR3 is CSVQRTANTGELFF. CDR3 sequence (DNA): TGCAGCGTTCAGCGGACAGCGAACACCGGGGAGCTGTTTTTT.

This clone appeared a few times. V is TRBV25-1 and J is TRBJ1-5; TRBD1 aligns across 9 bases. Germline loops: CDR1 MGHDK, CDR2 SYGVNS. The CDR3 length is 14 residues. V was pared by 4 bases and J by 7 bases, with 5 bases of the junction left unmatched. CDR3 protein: CASSAGTGSQPQHF. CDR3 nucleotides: TGTGCCAGCAGTGCCGGGACAGGGTCCCAGCCCCAGCATTTT.

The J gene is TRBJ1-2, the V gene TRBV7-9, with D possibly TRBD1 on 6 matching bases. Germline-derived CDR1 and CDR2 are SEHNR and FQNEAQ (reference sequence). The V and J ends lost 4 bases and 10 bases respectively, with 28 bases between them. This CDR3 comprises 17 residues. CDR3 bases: TGTGCCAGCAGCTCACGTCGGGGACAAATCCCCACCGGTGACTACACCTTC. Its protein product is CASSSRRGQIPTGDYTF.

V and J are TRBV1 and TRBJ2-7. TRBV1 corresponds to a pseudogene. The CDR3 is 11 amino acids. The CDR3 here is CTSSQEYEQYF. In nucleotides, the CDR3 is TGCACCAGCAGCCAAGAATACGAGCAGTACTTC.

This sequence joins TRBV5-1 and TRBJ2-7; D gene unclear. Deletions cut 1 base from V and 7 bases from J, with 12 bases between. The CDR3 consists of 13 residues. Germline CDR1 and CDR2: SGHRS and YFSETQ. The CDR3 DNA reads TGCGCCAGCAGCTTGCCGCCGAAAGGGGAGCAGTACTTC. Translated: CASSLPPKGEQYF.